The 6 T cell receptor beta chains below come from one sample, sequenced in a study of T cells in Graves' hyperthyroidism and ophthalmopathy. RNA transcripts provided the source from which TCR beta CDR3 regions were amplified. Primed by the HTBI set, a first-round RT-PCR was run on the TCR CDR3. TCRdb redid the calling of the multiplex PCR reads with MiXCR, one entry per CDR3 protein. The table lists 350,000 to 450,000 distinct CDR3 sequences, approximately 13% of them singletons. The sequencing sample was made of blood. The source is a woman aged 55-69 years with Graves' hyperthyroidism.

In its sample, this clonotype was seen many times. The chain links TRBV7-2 to TRBJ2-5, with 7 bases that match TRBD1. Trimming at V came to 4 bases and at J to 3 bases, leaving 11 bases not matched to a gene. The length of the CDR3 is 16 residues. The germline gives CDR1 SGHTA, CDR2 FQGNSA. This CDR3 reads CASSSAGTAVEETQYF. CDR3 DNA sequence: TGTGCCAGCAGCTCTGCCGGGACAGCGGTAGAAGAGACCCAGTACTTC. The full variable domain, with the rest looked up from reference TRBV7-2 and TRBJ2-5, is GAGVSQSPSNKVTEKGKDVELRCDPISGHTALYWYRQSLGQGLEFLIYFQGNSAPDKSGLPSDRFSAERTGGSVSTLTIQRTQQEDSAVYLCASSSAGTAVEETQYFGPGTRLLVL.

The sample holds many counts of this clonotype. V gene TRBV2 combines with J gene TRBJ2-5, with a possible D match to TRBD2 (6 bases). There are 15 residues in the CDR3. V was shortened by 5 bases and J by 4 bases, with 17 bases between the two germline ends. Per germline, CDR1 SNHLY and CDR2 FYNNEI. CDR3 nucleotides: TGTGCCAGCAGTCTCGGGGGAGGCTACGGAGAGACCCAGTACTTC. Residues: CASSLGGGYGETQYF.

This clonotype was recorded a few times. The chain has TRBV6-1 and TRBJ2-1, with a weak D call TRBD1 (6 bases). V lost 6 bases and J lost 2, with 14 bases in between. CDR1 and CDR2 from the germline V gene are MNHNS and SASEGT. The CDR3 covers 15 residues. The CDR3 is CASSHVGGPYNEQFF. The DNA of the CDR3 is TGTGCCAGCAGCCATGTAGGGGGTCCCTACAATGAGCAGTTCTTC.

CDR3 in amino acids: CASSLGEALGYEQFF. Here the CDR3 DNA reads TGTGCCAGCAGCTTAGGGGAGGCACTTGGGTATGAGCAGTTCTTC. The V call is TRBV11-2, the J call TRBJ2-1, with a possible D match to TRBD2 (6 bases). CDR1 is SGHAT, CDR2 FQNNGV, per germline. This CDR3 region has 15 residues. The ends were cut back, 1 base at V and 8 bases at J, with 15 bases in the middle.

This clonotype was detected a few times. The chain is built from TRBV29-1 and TRBJ1-3, with D unresolved. Germline CDR1 is SQVTM and CDR2 is ANQGSEA. V was cut by 6 bases and J by 3 bases, with 6 bases left in between. CDR3 size: 11 residues. In nucleotides, the CDR3 is TGCAGCGTGTGGAGTGGAAACACCATATATTTT. Translating gives CSVWSGNTIYF.

This chain links TRBV5-4 with TRBJ1-6; D might be TRBD1 (5 bases). There are 13 residues in the CDR3. Trimming took off 5 bases at V and 7 bases at J, with 10 bases between the two ends. Germline V lookup: CDR1 SGHNT, CDR2 YYREEE (reference sequence). The CDR3, as DNA: TGTGCCAGCAGATATTCAGGGAATTCACCCCTCCACTTT. This encodes CASRYSGNSPLHF.